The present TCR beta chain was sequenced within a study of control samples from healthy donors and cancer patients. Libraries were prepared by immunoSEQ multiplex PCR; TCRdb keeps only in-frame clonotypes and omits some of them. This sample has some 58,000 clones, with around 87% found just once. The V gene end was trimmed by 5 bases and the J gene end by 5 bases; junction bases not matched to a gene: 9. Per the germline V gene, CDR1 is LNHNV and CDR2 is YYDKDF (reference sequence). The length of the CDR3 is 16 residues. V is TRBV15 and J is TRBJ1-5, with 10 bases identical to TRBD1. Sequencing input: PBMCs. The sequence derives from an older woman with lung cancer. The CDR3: CATSEYGTGVDQPQHF. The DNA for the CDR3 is TGTGCCACCAGCGAATACGGGACAGGGGTCGATCAGCCCCAGCATTTT.